The 21 T cell receptor beta chains listed next were all sequenced from one sample in a study of spatial heterogeneity in lung cancer. Time point described: sample taken at primary tumor resection. Sequencing of whole RNA from tumor, nontumor lung or frozen PBMC involved no sorting. TCRdb itself ran the 5' RACE reads through MiXCR, one entry per CDR3 protein. The data show tens of thousands of distinct CDR3 sequences, roughly 7.1% seen once. Material: PBMCs, obtained at surgery. These receptors were collected from a female donor with early-stage non-small cell lung cancer.

This clonotype was seen many times. This chain connects TRBV7-2 to TRBJ2-2; TRBD1 is a possible D gene (6 bases). Trimming pared 2 bases from V and 5 bases from J, leaving 6 bases between. Germline lookup yields CDR1 SGHTA and CDR2 FQGNSA. The CDR3 runs to 13 residues. The CDR3 loop is CASSLRGTGELFF. The CDR3 DNA reads TGTGCCAGCAGCTTAAGGGGGACCGGGGAGCTGTTTTTT.

The V call is TRBV20-1, the J call TRBJ2-5; tentative D call: TRBD1 (7 bases). The germline V gene encodes CDR1 DFQATT and CDR2 SNEGSKA (reference sequence). V shed 2 bases and J shed 2 bases, with 15 bases lying between them. The length of the CDR3 is 15 residues. The CDR3 DNA sequence: TGCAGTGCTAGAAACCCAGGGGGGCATCAAGAGACCCAGTACTTC. Protein product: CSARNPGGHQETQYF.

This clonotype was recorded a few times. V is TRBV5-1 and J is TRBJ2-5, with 13 bases aligning to TRBD2. Germline V gives CDR1 SGHRS, CDR2 YFSETQ. This CDR3 is 16 amino acids long. The trim removed 2 bases at V and 4 bases at J, leaving 5 bases unmatched. The CDR3 spells CASSFTSGGARETQYF. Written as DNA, the CDR3 is TGCGCCAGCAGCTTCACTAGCGGGGGGGCCAGAGAGACCCAGTACTTC.

Many counts were recorded for this clonotype. The chain joins TRBV7-9 to TRBJ2-5, with D uncertain. CDR1 is SEHNR, CDR2 FQNEAQ, per germline (reference sequence). Trimming cost V 2 bases and J 4 bases, with 14 bases left between them. This CDR3 contains 15 residues. CDR3 protein: CASSLRLVGRETQYF. In DNA form, the CDR3 reads TGTGCCAGCAGCTTACGCCTGGTTGGACGAGAGACCCAGTACTTC. The entire variable domain, with the rest obtained from reference TRBV7-9 and TRBJ2-5, is as follows: DTGVSQNPRHKITKRGQNVTFRCDPISEHNRLYWYRQTLGQGPEFLTYFQNEAQLEKSRLLSDRFSAERPKGSFSTLEIQRTEQGDSAMYLCASSLRLVGRETQYFGPGTRLLVL.

The sample holds many counts of this clonotype. The CDR3 DNA sequence: TGTGCCAGCAGCTTAGTGGGGGACACTGAAGCTTTCTTT. Translated, it gives CASSLVGDTEAFF. V gene TRBV7-9 combines with J gene TRBJ1-1, with a possible D match to TRBD1 (5 bases). Trimming took 1 base from V and 3 from J, leaving 6 bases between them. Per germline, CDR1 SEHNR and CDR2 FQNEAQ (reference sequence). The length of the CDR3 is 13 residues.

This clonotype was counted ten times or more. V and J are TRBV28 and TRBJ1-1; tentative D call: TRBD1 (5 bases). The CDR3 is made up of 17 amino acids. The germline V and J ends were trimmed by 4 bases and 0 bases, with 18 bases remaining between them. Germline V gene sequence: CDR1 MDHEN, CDR2 SYDVKM. In nucleotides, the CDR3 is TGTGCCAGCAGTTCCCCGGCGGGGCACAATATGAACACTGAAGCTTTCTTT. Residues: CASSSPAGHNMNTEAFF.

The sample holds many counts of this clonotype. This sequence joins TRBV6-2 or TRBV6-3 and TRBJ2-5; 8 positions match TRBD2. Germline CDR1 reads MNHEY; CDR2 reads SVGEGT. Germline trimming cut 9 bases from V and 4 bases from J; bases unmatched to any gene: 10. The CDR3 length is 14 residues. The CDR3 bases are TGTGCCAGTAACCGGGGGGGCCTTCGAGAGACCCAGTACTTC. It is translated as CASNRGGLRETQYF.

This clonotype was recorded at least ten times. An end of the junction differs from the germline gene, which may be a read error. The chain couples TRBV6-5 to TRBJ2-7; D is uncertain. The CDR3 spans 12 residues. Germline CDR1 and CDR2: MNHEY and SVGAGI. The CDR3 reads CASSPPKYVQYF. The CDR3 bases are TGTGCCAGCAGCCCCCCCAAATACGTGCAGTACTTC.

The genes are TRBV5-1 and TRBJ1-4; D unresolved. Germline assignment: CDR1 SGHRS and CDR2 YFSETQ. CDR3 size: 12 residues. The V gene lost 1 base and the J gene lost 7 bases, with 5 bases spanning the gap. CDR3 protein: CASSLTSEKLFF. DNA of the CDR3: TGCGCCAGCAGCTTGACAAGTGAAAAACTGTTTTTT.

The CDR3, as DNA: TGTGCCAGCAGACCATCGGACAGGTCCAATCAGCCCCAGCATTTT. It codes for CASRPSDRSNQPQHF. The chain joins TRBV6-6 to TRBJ1-5; 7 bases map to TRBD1. Germline CDR1 is MNHNY and CDR2 is SVGAGI (reference sequence). There are 15 residues in the CDR3. With V trimmed by 6 bases and J by 3 bases, 8 bases remained unmatched.

This clonotype was seen repeatedly, ten times or more. The chain carries TRBV24-1 and TRBJ2-5; D possibly matches TRBD1 or TRBD2 (5 bases each). The CDR3 runs 14 residues. CDR1 is KGHDR, CDR2 SFDVKD, per germline. V dropped 5 bases and J dropped 1 base, with 10 bases sitting between them. Here the CDR3 reads CATSVGELQETQYF. CDR3 in DNA: TGTGCCACCAGTGTAGGGGAGCTCCAAGAGACCCAGTACTTC.

This clonotype was counted a few times. This chain joins TRBV7-2 and TRBJ2-1; D gene ambiguous. The germline gives CDR1 SGHTA, CDR2 FQGNSA. The CDR3 runs 16 residues. Trimming shortened V by 0 bases and J by 0 bases, and 9 bases separated the two germline ends. As DNA, the CDR3 is TGTGCCAGCAGCTTAGCGGGAATAAGCTCCTACAATGAGCAGTTCTTC. It specifies CASSLAGISSYNEQFF. The full variable domain, its missing parts supplied by reference TRBV7-2 and TRBJ2-1, is GAGVSQSPSNKVTEKGKDVELRCDPISGHTALYWYRQSLGQGLEFLIYFQGNSAPDKSGLPSDRFSAERTGGSVSTLTIQRTQQEDSAVYLCASSLAGISSYNEQFFGPGTRLTVL.

This clonotype was detected many times. This chain connects TRBV15 to TRBJ2-4; TRBD2 aligns across 7 bases. The CDR3 is 16 amino acids. With V trimmed by 8 bases and J by 3 bases, 13 bases remained unmatched. Germline CDR1 and CDR2: LNHNV and YYDKDF (reference sequence). CDR3 bases: TGTGCCACCGGGCGGGAGAGGGCAGGGAGCAAAAACATTCAGTACTTC. Translation gives CATGRERAGSKNIQYF.

V is TRBV12-3 or TRBV12-4 and J is TRBJ1-2, with 7 nucleotides matching TRBD1. CDR3 length: 15 residues. V lost 6 bases, J lost 5 bases, and 12 bases stayed unmatched. The CDR3 reads CASSVTGALNYGYTF. CDR3 sequence (DNA): TGTGCCAGCAGCGTCACAGGGGCGCTGAATTATGGCTACACCTTC.

In its sample, this clonotype was seen a few times. The J gene is TRBJ1-6, the V gene TRBV14, with unresolved D. The ends were cut back, 4 bases at V and 0 bases at J, with 13 bases in the middle. The CDR3 is 17 amino acids. CDR1 SGHDN and CDR2 FVKESK come from the germline V gene. CDR3 residues: CASSPQQLYSYNSPLHF. The CDR3 DNA sequence: TGTGCCAGCAGCCCCCAGCAGCTCTACTCCTATAATTCACCCCTCCACTTT.

Turning to this clonotype: A read error may explain this, as a much larger clone is one base away. V is TRBV4-3 and J is TRBJ2-3; 8 bases map to TRBD2. CDR1 LGHNA and CDR2 YSLEER come from the germline V gene. V was pared by 0 bases and J by 3 bases, with 5 bases of the junction left unmatched. The CDR3 is 16 amino acids. CDR3 DNA sequence: TGCGCCAGCAGCCAAGAGGGACTAGTGAAGACAGATACGCAGTATTTT. It yields the protein CASSQEGLVKTDTQYF.

This clonotype was recorded a few times. The chain couples TRBV11-2 to TRBJ1-2, with D possibly matching TRBD1 (6 bases). Looked up from germline, CDR1 is SGHAT and CDR2 is FQNNGV. Trimming cost V 5 bases and J 2 bases, with 18 bases left between them. The CDR3 spans 16 residues. The CDR3, as DNA: TGTGCCAGCAGCCCAGGCGGGACAACGACCAACTATGGCTACACCTTC. Protein sequence: CASSPGGTTTNYGYTF.

The rearrangement uses TRBV5-4 and TRBJ1-2, with D possibly being TRBD1 (5 bases). The CDR3 is 14 residues long. CDR1 and CDR2 from the germline V gene are SGHNT and YYREEE (reference sequence). V lost 3 bases to trimming and J lost 4 bases, with 13 bases between them. CDR3 coding DNA: TGTGCCAGCAGCTCCGAGGGGTGGGGCTATGGCTACACCTTC. Translating it yields CASSSEGWGYGYTF.

This clonotype was counted only a few times. V usage is TRBV6-2 or TRBV6-3 and J usage is TRBJ1-5; tentative D call: TRBD1 (5 bases). The germline V gene has CDR1 MNHEY and CDR2 SVGEGT. V shed 2 bases and J shed 7 bases, with 9 bases lying between them. This CDR3 region has 13 residues. CDR3 protein: CASSYHRKQPQHF. The DNA for the CDR3 is TGTGCCAGCAGTTACCACAGGAAACAGCCCCAGCATTTT.

The J gene is TRBJ1-3, the V gene TRBV20-1; TRBD1 aligns across 7 bases. The germline V gene has CDR1 DFQATT and CDR2 SNEGSKA (reference sequence). The CDR3 runs to 15 residues. V lost 5 bases, J lost 4 bases, and 11 bases stayed unmatched. The CDR3 coding sequence is TGCAGTGCTTCACCATTAGGGGGCCAGGGAAACACCATATATTTT. Encoded protein: CSASPLGGQGNTIYF.

The sample holds many counts of this clonotype. The chain links TRBV9 to TRBJ2-1; TRBD2 agrees at 13 bases. With 2 bases clipped from V and 0 bases from J, the junction kept 5 bases outside the gene matches. Per the germline V gene, CDR1 is SGDLS and CDR2 is YYNGEE. The CDR3 runs to 18 residues. CDR3 loop: CASSVGTSGASSYNEQFF. Written as DNA, the CDR3 is TGTGCCAGCAGCGTGGGGACTAGCGGGGCGAGCTCCTACAATGAGCAGTTCTTC. The full variable domain, completed using reference TRBV9 and TRBJ2-1, is DSGVTQTPKHLITATGQRVTLRCSPRSGDLSVYWYQQSLDQGLQFLIQYYNGEERAKGNILERFSAQQFPDLHSELNLSSLELGDSALYFCASSVGTSGASSYNEQFFGPGTRLTVL.